This paragraph covers one T cell receptor (beta chain) sequence. The antigen is unknown. The sample comes from a study of T cells in Graves' hyperthyroidism and ophthalmopathy. Overall study results and limits: Blood also contained most expanded thyroid clonotypes above 0.001.

V lost 3 bases to trimming and J lost 11 bases, with 11 bases between them. CDR1 and CDR2 from the germline V gene are SGDLS and YYNGEE. The CDR3 spans 12 residues. Researchers amplified the TCR beta CDR3 regions from RNA transcripts. HTBI primers drove first-round RT-PCR of the TCR CDR3. TCRdb processed the multiplex PCR reads anew with MiXCR; each CDR3 protein has one entry. The sample lists about 380,000 distinct CDR3 sequences, approximately 18% occurring once. Patients were excluded because of uncontrolled infection, other autoimmune disease, pregnancy or lactation. Based on clinical symptoms, serum thyroxine and TRAb, thyroid ultrasound and orbital computed tomography, diagnoses were reached.

The specimen sequenced was blood. V is TRBV9 and J is TRBJ1-4; TRBD1 is a possible D gene (5 bases). The TCR originated in a man younger than 35 with Graves' ophthalmopathy. DNA of the CDR3: TGTGCCAGCAGCGCGGGGGGGGACAAACTGTTTTTT. Translation gives CASSAGGDKLFF.